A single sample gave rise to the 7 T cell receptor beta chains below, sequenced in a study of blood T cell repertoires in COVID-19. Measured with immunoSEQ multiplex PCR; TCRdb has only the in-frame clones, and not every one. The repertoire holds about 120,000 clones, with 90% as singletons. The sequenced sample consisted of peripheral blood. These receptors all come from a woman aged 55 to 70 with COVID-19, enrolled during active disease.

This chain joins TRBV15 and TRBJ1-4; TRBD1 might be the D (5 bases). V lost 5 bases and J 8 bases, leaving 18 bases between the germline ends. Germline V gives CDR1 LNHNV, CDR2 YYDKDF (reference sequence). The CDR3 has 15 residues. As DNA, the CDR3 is TGTGCCACCAGCTCCCCGCGGGGGGGTGGAGAAAAACTGTTTTTT. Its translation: CATSSPRGGGEKLFF.

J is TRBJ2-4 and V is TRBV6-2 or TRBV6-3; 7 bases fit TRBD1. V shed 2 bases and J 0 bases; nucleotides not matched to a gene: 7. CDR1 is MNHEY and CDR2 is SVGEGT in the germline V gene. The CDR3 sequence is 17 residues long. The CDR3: CASSYPGQKIAKNIQYF. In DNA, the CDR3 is TGTGCCAGCAGTTACCCGGGACAGAAGATAGCCAAAAACATTCAGTACTTC.

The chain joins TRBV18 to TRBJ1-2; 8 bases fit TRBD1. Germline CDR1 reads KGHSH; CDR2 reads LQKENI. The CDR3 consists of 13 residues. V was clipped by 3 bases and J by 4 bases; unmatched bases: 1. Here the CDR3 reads CASSPDRAYGYTF. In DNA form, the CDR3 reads TGTGCCAGCTCACCGGACAGGGCCTATGGCTACACCTTC.

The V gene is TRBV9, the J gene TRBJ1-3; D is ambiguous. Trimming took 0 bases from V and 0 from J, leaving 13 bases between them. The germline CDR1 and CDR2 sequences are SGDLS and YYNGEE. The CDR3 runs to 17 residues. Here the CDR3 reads CASSVEGRGFSGNTIYF. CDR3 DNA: TGTGCCAGCAGCGTAGAAGGTCGAGGATTCTCTGGAAACACCATATATTTT.

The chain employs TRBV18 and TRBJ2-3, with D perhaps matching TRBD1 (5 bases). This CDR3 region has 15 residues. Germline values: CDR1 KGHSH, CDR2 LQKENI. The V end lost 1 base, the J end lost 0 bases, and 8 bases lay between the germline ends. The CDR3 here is CASSPQGSSTDTQYF. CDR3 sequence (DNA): TGTGCCAGCTCACCACAGGGGTCTAGCACAGATACGCAGTATTTT.

The CDR3, as DNA: TGCGCCAGCAGCCAAGGGGGCGGGGGTCTCACAGATACGCAGTATTTT. Protein sequence: CASSQGGGGLTDTQYF. This chain joins TRBV4-3 and TRBJ2-3, with 7 positions matching TRBD2. With 1 base clipped from V and 2 bases from J, the junction kept 6 bases outside the gene matches. The CDR3 extends over 16 amino acids. From germline, CDR1 is LGHNA and CDR2 YSLEER.

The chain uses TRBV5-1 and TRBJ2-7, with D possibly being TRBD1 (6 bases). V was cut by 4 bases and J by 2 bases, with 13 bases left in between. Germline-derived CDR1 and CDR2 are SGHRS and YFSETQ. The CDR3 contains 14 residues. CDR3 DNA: TGCGCCAGCAGCCCGGACAGTAAAGCCTACGAGCAGTACTTC. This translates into CASSPDSKAYEQYF.